The 7 T cell receptor beta chains below all came from one sample that was sequenced in a study of cytomegalovirus exposure and HLA in healthy donors. Primers for the PCR totalled 60 Vbeta and 13 Jbeta. The table came from immunoSEQ multiplex PCR; TCRdb's copy has only in-frame clones and leaves some out. The sample records 120,000 or so clones, 60% to 85% being singletons. Sequenced input: PBMCs. These receptor sequences come from a female donor in good health and CMV-seronegative.

CDR3: CSVQPGTPLYYNEQFF. CDR3 sequence (DNA): TGCAGCGTCCAGCCGGGGACACCACTTTACTACAATGAGCAGTTCTTC. This chain links TRBV29-1 with TRBJ2-1; weak D call: TRBD1 (6 bases). CDR1 and CDR2 from the germline V gene are SQVTM and ANQGSEA. V lost 6 bases and J lost 3, with 21 bases in between. The CDR3 spans 16 residues.

This clone was seen only a few times. The CDR3 DNA sequence: TGTGCCAGCAGCACCGACAGGGCGGGATCAGGGTGCAACTATGGCTACACCTTC. Its translation is CASSTDRAGSGCNYGYTF. The J gene is TRBJ1-2, the V gene TRBV21-1; TRBD1, the table's D call, was not compared with the DNA. TRBV21-1 represents a pseudogene. The CDR3 is made up of 18 amino acids.

This chain connects TRBV30 to TRBJ1-4; D gene ambiguous. Germline CDR1 and CDR2: GTSNPN and SVGIG (reference sequence). CDR3 size: 14 residues. Trimming cost V 1 base and J 7 bases, with 13 bases left between them. The CDR3 DNA reads TGTGCCTGGAGTGCAAAACCCGGCGGTGAAAAACTGTTTTTT. This translates into CAWSAKPGGEKLFF.

As regards this clone: Germline is not matched at one junction end, which may reflect a read error. The V gene is TRBV6-5, the J gene TRBJ2-3; 8 bases fit TRBD1. The germline V gene encodes CDR1 MNHEY and CDR2 SVGAGI. CDR3 length: 14 residues. CDR3 coding DNA: TGTGCCGGCAGTTGGGGACAGGCGGCAGATACGCAGTATTTT. Protein: CAGSWGQAADTQYF.

The rearrangement uses TRBV6-5 and TRBJ2-5, with TRBD2 as a possible D gene (5 bases). The J call may be faulty, since TRBJ2-7 better matches the DNA end. Per the germline V gene, CDR1 is MNHEY and CDR2 is SVGAGI. CDR3 length: 15 amino acids. CDR3 residues: CASSSGSGGSYEQYF. Here the CDR3 DNA reads TGTGCCAGCAGTTCGGGGTCCGGCGGCTCCTACGAGCAGTACTTC.

The V call is TRBV5-8, the J call TRBJ2-1; TRBD1 agrees at 10 bases. Germline V CDR1 and CDR2: SGHTS, YDEGEE. The CDR3 totals 17 residues. Trimming cost V 2 bases and J 4 bases; bases outside gene matches: 9. CDR3 region: CASSFGTGAGAYNEQFF. The CDR3 nucleotides read TGTGCCAGCAGCTTTGGGACAGGGGCGGGAGCATACAATGAGCAGTTCTTC.

This chain connects TRBV10-3 to TRBJ2-3; 9 nucleotides match TRBD2. The trim removed 6 bases at V and 0 bases at J, leaving 4 bases unmatched. The CDR3 consists of 15 residues. Germline CDR1 is ENHRY and CDR2 is SYGVKD. CDR3 nucleotide sequence: TGTGCCATCAGAGCTAGCGGGGTTAGCACAGATACGCAGTATTTT. It encodes CAIRASGVSTDTQYF.